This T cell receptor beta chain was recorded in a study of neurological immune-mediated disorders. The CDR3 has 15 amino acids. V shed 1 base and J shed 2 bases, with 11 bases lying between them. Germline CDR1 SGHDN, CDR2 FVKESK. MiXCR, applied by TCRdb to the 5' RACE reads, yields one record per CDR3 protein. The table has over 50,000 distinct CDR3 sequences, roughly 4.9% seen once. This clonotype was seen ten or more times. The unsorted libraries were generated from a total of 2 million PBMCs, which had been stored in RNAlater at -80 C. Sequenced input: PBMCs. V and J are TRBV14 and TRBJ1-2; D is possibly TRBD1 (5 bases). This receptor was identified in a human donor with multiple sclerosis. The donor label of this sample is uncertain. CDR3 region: CASSQGGTDNYGYTF. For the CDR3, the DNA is TGTGCCAGCAGCCAAGGTGGGACGGACAACTATGGCTACACCTTC.